This TCR beta chain was documented in a study of T-cell reconstitution after alpha-beta-depleted transplantation in children. This clonotype was recorded a few times. A TCRbeta library incorporating unique molecular identifiers was prepared. TCRdb re-derived calls from the PCR reads in MiXCR, one entry per CDR3 protein. Among approximately 400,000 distinct CDR3 sequences listed, roughly a tenth were seen once. This TCR was recovered from a human donor who donated a stem cell graft to a child with acute myeloid leukemia. Sequenced material: PBMCs from the stem cell graft donor, taken from the stem cell graft.

This CDR3 reads CSAPDRSTDTQYF. The DNA for the CDR3 is TGCAGTGCTCCCGACAGGAGTACAGATACGCAGTATTTT. The chain employs TRBV20-1 and TRBJ2-3, with D maybe TRBD1 (6 bases). The germline CDR1 and CDR2 sequences are DFQATT and SNEGSKA (reference sequence). V was shortened by 5 bases and J by 3 bases, with 12 bases between the two germline ends. There are 13 residues in the CDR3.